This T cell receptor beta chain was identified in a study of CD8 T cells in Susac syndrome. V gave up 2 bases and J gave up 3 bases, with 16 bases separating them. The CDR3 has 16 residues. The germline gives CDR1 LGHNT, CDR2 FRNRAP. Sequencing of TCR beta was performed on blood CD8+ T cells and on blood CD4+ T cells. The TEMRA cells underwent FACS enrichment, while the CD8+ and CD4+ T cells underwent negative isolation. When the RNA was reverse transcribed, random hexamers were used with an input of roughly 0.5 to 1 ug. Amplification of the TCR beta CDR3 was carried out by immunoSEQ multiplex PCR, which spanned a total of 54 Vbeta and 13 Jbeta segments. One entry per CDR3 protein results from TCRdb running MiXCR on the immunoSEQ multiplex PCR reads. The sample lists hundreds of thousands of distinct CDR3 sequences, about 95% occurring once.

The TCR sequence derives from a human donor with Susac syndrome. This chain uses TRBV12-5 with TRBJ1-2; D is ambiguous. Sequenced input: CD4+ T cells from PBMCs. CDR3 region: CASGLTVRDPHYGYTF. The CDR3 DNA reads as TGTGCTAGTGGTTTGACGGTCCGGGATCCCCACTATGGCTACACCTTC.